A single sample gave rise to the 26 T cell receptor beta chains below, sequenced in a study of shared clonotypes between healthy human individuals. Measured with immunoSEQ multiplex PCR; TCRdb has only the in-frame clones, and not every one. The sample lists around 2.1 million clones, 90% to 97% seen once, with 0.13% in the top ten. The material sequenced was naive CD4+ T cells sorted from blood. Described subset: CD45RA+ positively selected. Receptor source: a man aged 18 to 35 in good health.

The chain combines TRBV11-2 with TRBJ1-4; perhaps TRBD1 as D (5 bases). V lost 0 bases and J lost 6, with 17 bases in between. The length of the CDR3 is 17 residues. The germline V gene encodes CDR1 SGHAT and CDR2 FQNNGV. Here the CDR3 DNA reads TGTGCCAGCAGCTTAGATCTCAGGACATCCCCCGATGAAAAACTGTTTTTT. Residues: CASSLDLRTSPDEKLFF.

The chain uses TRBV30 and TRBJ2-5; D gene uncertain. V was clipped by 1 base and J by 5 bases, with 14 bases between them. Germline V gene lookup returns CDR1 GTSNPN and CDR2 SVGIG (reference sequence). The CDR3 loop spans 14 amino acids. The CDR3 loop is CAWSGGQATETQYF. DNA of the CDR3: TGTGCCTGGAGTGGGGGTCAGGCCACGGAGACCCAGTACTTC. Full variable domain (missing parts from reference TRBV30 and TRBJ2-5): SQTIHQWPATLVQPVGSPLSLECTVEGTSNPNLYWYRQAAGRGLQLLFYSVGIGQISSEVPQNLSASRPQDRQFILSSKKLLLSDSGFYLCAWSGGQATETQYFGPGTRLLVL.

The J gene is TRBJ2-7, the V gene TRBV6-5; 7 nucleotides match TRBD1. The germline CDR1 and CDR2 sequences are MNHEY and SVGAGI. Germline trimming cut 7 bases from V and 6 bases from J; bases unmatched to any gene: 9. The CDR3 covers 13 residues. The CDR3 protein is CASTSQGRVEQYF. For the CDR3, the DNA is TGTGCCAGCACGTCACAGGGGCGCGTCGAGCAGTACTTC.

This sequence joins TRBV11-3 and TRBJ2-1, with 7 positions matching TRBD2. The CDR3 extends over 16 amino acids. V dropped 0 bases and J dropped 4; count of bases not matched to a gene: 6. Germline CDR1 and CDR2: SGHNT and YENEEA. The CDR3 loop is CASSLDWTRGYNEQFF. The CDR3 DNA is TGTGCCAGCAGCTTAGACTGGACTAGGGGATACAATGAGCAGTTCTTC.

The chain is built from TRBV5-1 and TRBJ2-5; 13 bases fit TRBD2. The V gene's germline CDR1 is SGHRS and CDR2 YFSETQ. V trimming: 5 bases; J trimming: 2 bases; junction bases outside the gene matches: 6. CDR3 length: 16 amino acids. Here the CDR3 DNA reads TGCGCCAGCAGGGAAGGGGGACTAGCGGGGCAAGAGACCCAGTACTTC. Protein product: CASREGGLAGQETQYF.

The chain's CDR3 is CASSYLQVSGANVLTF. The CDR3 bases are TGTGCCAGCAGTTATTTGCAGGTCTCTGGGGCCAACGTCCTGACTTTC. The V and J genes are TRBV6-5 and TRBJ2-6, with no clear D. V was cut by 3 bases and J by 0 bases, with 9 bases left in between. The CDR3 extends over 16 amino acids. CDR1 is MNHEY, CDR2 SVGAGI, per germline.

The chain is built from TRBV18 and TRBJ2-7; tentatively, D is TRBD1 or TRBD2 (5 bases each). V shed 3 bases and J shed 0 bases, with 12 bases lying between them. This CDR3 spans 15 amino acids. The germline V gene encodes CDR1 KGHSH and CDR2 LQKENI. The CDR3 DNA follows: TGTGCCAGCTCACCGGCCGGGACCCTCTCCTACGAGCAGTACTTC. It encodes CASSPAGTLSYEQYF.

The rearrangement links TRBV6-4 to TRBJ1-6; no clear D. CDR3 length equals 14 residues. The V end lost 2 bases, the J end lost 7 bases, and 9 bases lay between the germline ends. The germline V gene encodes CDR1 MRHNA and CDR2 SNTAGT. The CDR3 is CASSDEGDNSPLHF. CDR3 sequence (DNA): TGTGCCAGCAGTGACGAGGGAGACAATTCACCCCTCCACTTT.

V and J are TRBV5-1 and TRBJ2-3, with D hard to call. The germline CDR1 and CDR2 sequences are SGHRS and YFSETQ. CDR3 length: 16 residues. The ends were cut back, 0 bases at V and 1 base at J, with 12 bases in the middle. The chain's CDR3 is CASSLAVGRGTDTQYF. CDR3 nucleotides: TGCGCCAGCAGCTTGGCCGTGGGTCGAGGCACAGATACGCAGTATTTT. The full variable domain, in which reference TRBV5-1 and TRBJ2-3 provide the parts outside the CDR3, is KAGVTQTPRYLIKTRGQQVTLSCSPISGHRSVSWYQQTPGQGLQFLFEYFSETQRNKGNFPGRFSGRQFSNSRSEMNVSTLELGDSALYLCASSLAVGRGTDTQYFGPGTRLTVL.

V is TRBV10-1 and J is TRBJ2-2; 8 bases agree with TRBD1. Trimming cost V 4 bases and J 3 bases; bases outside gene matches: 7. Germline V gene lookup returns CDR1 WNHNN and CDR2 SYGVQD (reference sequence). CDR3 length equals 16 residues. Written as DNA, the CDR3 is TGCGCCAGCAGTGGGCGGACAGGGACCCACACCGGGGAGCTGTTTTTT. Residues: CASSGRTGTHTGELFF.

The CDR3: CASSLLTSGRNEKLFF. Here the CDR3 DNA reads TGTGCCAGCAGCTTGCTTACGTCCGGTCGTAATGAAAAACTGTTTTTT. The chain joins TRBV7-2 to TRBJ1-4; no firm D call. The CDR3 is 16 residues long. V lost 3 bases, J lost 4 bases, and 15 bases lay in between. The germline V gene has CDR1 SGHTA and CDR2 FQGNSA.

The chain combines TRBV18 with TRBJ2-3; D might be TRBD2 (6 bases). Germline values: CDR1 KGHSH, CDR2 LQKENI. V was trimmed by 6 bases and J by 6 bases, leaving 16 bases between them. This CDR3 has 14 amino acids. The CDR3 reads CASSTFGGDDTQYF. As DNA, the CDR3 is TGTGCCAGCTCCACCTTCGGCGGGGACGATACGCAGTATTTT. The whole variable domain, filled in from reference TRBV18 and TRBJ2-3, reads NAGVMQNPRHLVRRRGQEARLRCSPMKGHSHVYWYRQLPEEGLKFMVYLQKENIIDESGMPKERFSAEFPKEGPSILRIQQVVRGDSAAYFCASSTFGGDDTQYFGPGTRLTVL.

V gene TRBV28 combines with J gene TRBJ1-2, with 12 bases fitting TRBD1. Germline values: CDR1 MDHEN, CDR2 SYDVKM. The junction had 8 bases not matched to a gene; V was cut back by 3 bases and J by 6 bases. This CDR3 has 16 amino acids. CDR3: CASSFAGQGAHDGYTF. The CDR3 nucleotides read TGTGCCAGCAGTTTCGCGGGACAGGGGGCGCATGATGGCTACACCTTC.

A single count supports this clone. V usage is TRBV10-1 and J usage is TRBJ2-7, with D possibly being TRBD1 (6 bases). CDR1 and CDR2 (germline): WNHNN, SYGVQD (reference sequence). V lost 5 bases, J lost 1 base, and 9 bases lay in between. This CDR3 contains 13 residues. The CDR3 here is CASSYGQSYEQYF. The CDR3 region has the DNA TGCGCCAGCAGTTACGGACAGTCCTACGAGCAGTACTTC.

As DNA, the CDR3 is TGTGCCAGCAGCTTACAGGGGGGAGGCTACACCTTC. Its protein product is CASSLQGGGYTF. The genes are TRBV13 and TRBJ1-2; 7 nucleotides match TRBD1. This CDR3 contains 12 residues. Germline V CDR1 and CDR2: PRHDT, FYEKMQ (reference sequence). V lost 2 bases to trimming and J lost 8 bases; unmatched junction nucleotides: 2.

V is TRBV27 and J is TRBJ1-4, with D perhaps matching TRBD1 (5 bases). CDR3 length equals 13 residues. The germline V gene encodes CDR1 MNHEY and CDR2 SMNVEV (reference sequence). V shed 3 bases and J shed 10 bases, with 12 bases lying between them. CDR3 nucleotide sequence: TGTGCCAGCAGTTTGGGGGGGGTAGCAAAACTGTTTTTT. Its protein is CASSLGGVAKLFF.

CDR3 sequence reads: CASSAGTFINNSPLHF. The CDR3 bases are TGTGCCAGCAGCGCCGGGACCTTCATCAATAATTCACCCCTCCACTTT. The chain couples TRBV9 to TRBJ1-6; D possibly corresponds to TRBD1 (5 bases). The CDR3 length is 16 residues. Germline CDR1 and CDR2: SGDLS and YYNGEE. Trimming left V 3 bases short and J 5 bases short, with 15 bases between.

Only a few counts were recorded for this clone. Other nucleotide sequences from this sample produce the same CDR3. This chain joins TRBV18 and TRBJ2-3; D is unclear. The CDR3 has 12 residues. The germline CDR1 and CDR2 sequences are KGHSH and LQKENI. V was trimmed by 5 bases and J by 0 bases, leaving 3 bases between them. For the CDR3, the DNA is TGTGCCAGCTCAACTAGCACAGATACGCAGTATTTT. It yields the protein CASSTSTDTQYF.

In this sample, this clone turned up a few times. CDR3 in DNA: TGCGCCAGCCGCATCGACAGGGCACTTAATTCACCCCTCCACTTT. Encoded protein: CASRIDRALNSPLHF. This chain links TRBV10-2 with TRBJ1-6, with 7 positions matching TRBD1. The CDR3 runs to 15 residues. Germline V gives CDR1 WSHSY, CDR2 SAAADI. V lost 8 bases, J lost 6 bases, and 10 bases stayed unmatched.

This chain uses TRBV4-3 with TRBJ2-5; D remains ambiguous. V was clipped by 4 bases and J by 6 bases, with 24 bases between them. CDR1 and CDR2 from the germline V gene are LGHNA and YSLEER. The CDR3 runs 17 residues. The CDR3 region is CASSPRSARTLPQTQYF. Here the CDR3 DNA reads TGCGCCAGCAGCCCAAGGTCGGCGCGGACCCTCCCACAGACCCAGTACTTC.

The chain combines TRBV20-1 with TRBJ2-5; a possible D gene is TRBD1 (6 bases). CDR1 DFQATT and CDR2 SNEGSKA come from the germline V gene (reference sequence). The CDR3 covers 11 residues. Trimming shortened V by 8 bases and J by 5 bases, and 12 bases separated the two germline ends. The CDR3 DNA is TGCAGTTCCCAGGGGCAGGAGACCCAGTACTTC. Translation: CSSQGQETQYF.

The chain joins TRBV6-5 to TRBJ2-5; tentatively, D is TRBD2 (5 bases). The CDR3 totals 13 residues. The V and J ends lost 7 bases and 2 bases respectively, with 11 bases between them. The V gene's germline CDR1 is MNHEY and CDR2 SVGAGI. CDR3 nucleotide sequence: TGTGCCAGCACCGATCCGGGGCAAGAGACCCAGTACTTC. Translated: CASTDPGQETQYF.

The chain uses TRBV11-2 and TRBJ1-3; no firm D call. Germline-derived CDR1 and CDR2 are SGHAT and FQNNGV. CDR3 length: 14 amino acids. The V and J ends lost 0 bases and 3 bases respectively, with 6 bases between them. The CDR3 nucleotides read TGTGCCAGCAGCTTAGATGTTCGTGGAAACACCATATATTTT. Amino acid sequence: CASSLDVRGNTIYF.

Worth noting for this clone: The same CDR3 can be traced to other DNA sequences in this sample. V is TRBV5-1 and J is TRBJ1-5; 10 positions agree with TRBD1. The CDR3 has 15 residues. V shed 4 bases and J 2 bases; nucleotides not matched to a gene: 3. Germline-derived CDR1 and CDR2 are SGHRS and YFSETQ. CDR3 nucleotide sequence: TGCGCCAGCAGCCAGACAGGGGGCGGCAATCAGCCCCAGCATTTT. Its translation: CASSQTGGGNQPQHF.

The chain uses TRBV11-3 and TRBJ2-5; 7 nucleotides agree with TRBD1. CDR1 is SGHNT, CDR2 YENEEA, per germline. The V gene end was trimmed by 1 base and the J gene end by 1 base; junction bases not matched to a gene: 3. The CDR3 length is 15 residues. CDR3 bases: TGTGCCAGCAGCTTAGGGGACAGCACCCAAGAGACCCAGTACTTC. It encodes CASSLGDSTQETQYF.

The rearrangement joins TRBV28 to TRBJ2-4; no clear D gene. V shed 3 bases and J shed 0 bases, with 9 bases lying between them. CDR1 MDHEN and CDR2 SYDVKM come from the germline V gene. The CDR3 contains 15 residues. The CDR3 is CASSLSSVAKNIQYF. The CDR3 bases are TGTGCCAGCAGTTTGTCCTCAGTAGCCAAAAACATTCAGTACTTC.